The clone carrying this TCR beta chain was counted once. These data are taken from a study of control samples from healthy donors and cancer patients. Assay used: immunoSEQ multiplex PCR; TCRdb lists only in-frame clones, some missing. The repertoire has under 450,000 clones, approximately 90% of them found once; the top ten carry roughly 6.4%. V was shortened by 2 bases and J by 4 bases, with 11 bases between the two germline ends. Germline values: CDR1 LGHNA, CDR2 YNFKEQ. The CDR3 consists of 14 residues. The gene calls are TRBV4-2 and TRBJ2-5; D is undetermined. Sequencing used PBMCs. The source of this sequence is a man aged 40-49 years with head and neck cancer. The CDR3 loop reads CASSQNLPIETQYF. CDR3 nucleotides: TGTGCCAGCAGCCAAAATCTCCCGATAGAGACCCAGTACTTC.